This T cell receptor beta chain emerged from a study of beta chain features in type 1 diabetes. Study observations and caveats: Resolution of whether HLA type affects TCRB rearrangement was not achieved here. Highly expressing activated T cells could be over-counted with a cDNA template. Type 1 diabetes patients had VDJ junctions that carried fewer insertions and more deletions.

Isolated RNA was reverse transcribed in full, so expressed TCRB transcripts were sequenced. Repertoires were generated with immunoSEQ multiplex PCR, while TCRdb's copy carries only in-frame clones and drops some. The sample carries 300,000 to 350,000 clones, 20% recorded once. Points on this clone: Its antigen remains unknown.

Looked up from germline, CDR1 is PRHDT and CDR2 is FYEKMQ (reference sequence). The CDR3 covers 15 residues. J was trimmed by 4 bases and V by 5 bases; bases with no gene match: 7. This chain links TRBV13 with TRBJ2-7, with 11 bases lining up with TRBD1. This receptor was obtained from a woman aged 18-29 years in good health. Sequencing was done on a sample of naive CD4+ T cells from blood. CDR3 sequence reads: CASSLKGQGAYEQYF. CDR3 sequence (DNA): TGTGCCAGCAGCCTAAAAGGACAGGGGGCGTACGAGCAGTACTTC.